The next 27 T cell receptor beta chains were all read from a single sample in a study of PD-1 blockade in classical Hodgkin lymphoma. Profiled with immunoSEQ multiplex PCR; TCRdb holds only in-frame clones, not every one. The sample carries approximately 17,000 clones, about 61% recorded once. Described time point: cycle 4 day 1 (C4D1), after less than 7 weeks of nivolumab. With no exception, relapse followed autologous stem cell transplantation in all patients, and brentuximab vedotin exposure varied. The specimen was peripheral blood mononuclear cells (PBMCs), collected before the fourth cycle of nivolumab. These receptors all come from a human donor with classical Hodgkin lymphoma.

The rearrangement joins TRBV28 to TRBJ2-1, with 11 bases identical to TRBD2. The CDR3 covers 15 residues. Germline CDR1 MDHEN, CDR2 SYDVKM. Trimming took 6 bases from V and 5 from J; bases not matched to a gene: 6. The CDR3 DNA is TGTGCCAGCAGCTCCGGGACTAGCGGCAACAATGAGCAGTTCTTC. It codes for CASSSGTSGNNEQFF.

This CDR3 reads CASSQDLAPGYEQYF. The DNA for the CDR3 is TGCGCCAGCAGCCAAGATTTAGCCCCCGGCTACGAGCAGTACTTC. The chain carries TRBV4-1 and TRBJ2-7; D is unclear. Trimming took 0 bases from V and 3 from J, leaving 12 bases between them. This CDR3 spans 15 amino acids. Germline loops: CDR1 MGHRA, CDR2 YSYEKL.

The chain is built from TRBV19 and TRBJ2-5; 7 positions match TRBD2. The J call is doubtful: the DNA matches TRBJ2-7 better. This CDR3 is 13 amino acids long. Germline V gene lookup returns CDR1 LNHDA and CDR2 SQIVND (reference sequence). In DNA, the CDR3 is TGTGCCAGTAGTAGCGGGAGAATCTACGAGCAGTACTTC. Protein sequence: CASSSGRIYEQYF.

The J gene is TRBJ2-1, the V gene TRBV28; D may be TRBD2 (6 bases). The CDR3 is 19 amino acids. Germline CDR1 and CDR2: MDHEN and SYDVKM. Trimming took off 1 base at V and 0 bases at J, with 19 bases between the two ends. CDR3 coding DNA: TGTGCCAGCAGTTTATCCCACCCGGGGGAGAGAAGCTCCTACAATGAGCAGTTCTTC. This encodes CASSLSHPGERSSYNEQFF. The whole variable domain, remainder taken from reference TRBV28 and TRBJ2-1, is DVKVTQSSRYLVKRTGEKVFLECVQDMDHENMFWYRQDPGLGLRLIYFSYDVKMKEKGDIPEGYSVSREKKERFSLILESASTNQTSMYLCASSLSHPGERSSYNEQFFGPGTRLTVL.

About this clone: At one boundary the junction diverges from the germline segment, which might be a read error. This chain connects TRBV19 to TRBJ1-1; TRBD1 matches 9 bases. The CDR3 covers 15 residues. From germline, CDR1 is LNHDA and CDR2 SQIVND (reference sequence). This CDR3 reads CVSSKGTGTGRGAFF. The CDR3 DNA sequence: TGTGTCAGTAGTAAGGGGACAGGGACAGGTCGTGGAGCTTTCTTT.

The chain uses TRBV7-9 and TRBJ2-2; 9 bases agree with TRBD1. Per germline, CDR1 SEHNR and CDR2 FQNEAQ (reference sequence). The V gene end was trimmed by 7 bases and the J gene end by 2 bases; junction bases not matched to a gene: 8. The CDR3 extends over 16 amino acids. In DNA form, the CDR3 reads TGTGCCAGCATGAGACAGGGGGTCGGTAACACCGGGGAGCTGTTTTTT. Residues: CASMRQGVGNTGELFF.

The rearrangement joins TRBV14 to TRBJ2-4, with TRBD1 identical over 7 bases. V gave up 1 base and J gave up 1 base; unmatched junction bases: 7. The CDR3 length is 17 residues. Germline V gives CDR1 SGHDN, CDR2 FVKESK. The CDR3 nucleotides are TGTGCCAGCAGCCAAGTCGGCCAGGGGGTCGCCAAAAACATTCAGTACTTC. Translating gives CASSQVGQGVAKNIQYF.

This clone has more than one count but fewer than ten. One end of the junction is discordant with germline, which a read error may explain. This chain links TRBV6-5 with TRBJ1-2; TRBD1 is a possible D gene (5 bases). Germline V gene sequence: CDR1 MNHEY, CDR2 SVGAGI. CDR3 length equals 14 residues. The chain's CDR3 is CASSDSGTHYGYTF. As DNA, the CDR3 is TGTGCCAGCAGTGACTCCGGGACCCACTATGGCTACACCTTC.

The DNA for the CDR3 is TGCGCCAGCAGCTTGACAACAGGACGCTACAATGAGCAGTTCTTC. This sequence encodes CASSLTTGRYNEQFF. This chain uses TRBV5-1 with TRBJ2-1; D possibly corresponds to TRBD1 (5 bases). Germline-derived CDR1 and CDR2 are SGHRS and YFSETQ. This CDR3 region has 15 residues. The V gene lost 1 base and the J gene lost 3 bases, with 11 bases spanning the gap.

The chain carries TRBV10-1 and TRBJ2-1; 8 bases fit TRBD2. The ends lost 7 bases at V and 9 bases at J; junction bases unmatched: 23. Looked up from germline, CDR1 is WNHNN and CDR2 is SYGVQD (reference sequence). This CDR3 spans 18 amino acids. The CDR3 bases are TGCGCCAGCAAATATCAGGTTCGAGGCGGCGGGAGGAGGTTTGAGCAGTTCTTC. Translated, it gives CASKYQVRGGGRRFEQFF.

Turning to this clone: Additional DNA sequences in this sample encode the identical CDR3. This sequence joins TRBV20-1 and TRBJ2-7; TRBD1 aligns across 7 bases. CDR1 and CDR2 (germline): DFQATT, SNEGSKA (reference sequence). The ends lost 5 bases at V and 6 bases at J; junction bases unmatched: 4. The CDR3 sequence is 11 residues long. The CDR3 nucleotides read TGCAGTGCTGAACAGGGGACCGAGCAGTACTTC. It codes for CSAEQGTEQYF.

The gene calls are TRBV27 and TRBJ2-7, with 10 bases aligning to TRBD2. With 0 bases clipped from V and 3 bases from J, the junction kept 2 bases outside the gene matches. The CDR3 is 15 amino acids. Germline V gene lookup returns CDR1 MNHEY and CDR2 SMNVEV (reference sequence). The CDR3 region is CASSLSAGGLYEQYF. As DNA, the CDR3 is TGTGCCAGCAGTTTATCAGCGGGAGGGCTCTACGAGCAGTACTTC.

This clone has a handful of counts. This rearrangement joins TRBV7-9 to TRBJ1-2, with 12 bases identical to TRBD1. There are 16 residues in the CDR3. Per germline, CDR1 SEHNR and CDR2 FQNEAQ (reference sequence). The V and J ends lost 8 bases and 4 bases, in that order; junction bases with no gene match: 11. The CDR3 protein is CASRPIGTGGGYGYTF. Here the CDR3 DNA reads TGTGCCAGCCGACCGATAGGGACAGGGGGCGGCTATGGCTACACCTTC.

The rearrangement joins TRBV7-2 to TRBJ2-2, with 8 bases matching TRBD2. Trimming removed 5 bases from V and 5 bases from J; junction bases left unmatched: 19. The CDR3 has 19 amino acids. CDR1 is SGHTA, CDR2 FQGNSA, per germline. The CDR3 spells CASSRALTSGPLDTGELFF. The DNA for the CDR3 is TGTGCCAGCAGCCGCGCCCTAACTAGCGGTCCCTTGGATACCGGGGAGCTGTTTTTT.

Only one count was recorded for this clone. The rearrangement links TRBV7-2 to TRBJ2-4; D might be TRBD1 or TRBD2, each matching 5 bases. The CDR3 contains 15 residues. The V end was cut by 3 bases, the J end by 7 bases, with 16 bases between. Germline V CDR1 and CDR2: SGHTA, FQGNSA. The CDR3: CASSLRRSEGNIQYF. CDR3 nucleotide sequence: TGTGCCAGCAGCTTGAGGCGTTCCGAGGGGAACATTCAGTACTTC. The entire variable domain, with the rest obtained from reference TRBV7-2 and TRBJ2-4, is as follows: GAGVSQSPSNKVTEKGKDVELRCDPISGHTALYWYRQSLGQGLEFLIYFQGNSAPDKSGLPSDRFSAERTGGSVSTLTIQRTQQEDSAVYLCASSLRRSEGNIQYFGAGTRLSVL.

The gene calls are TRBV5-6 and TRBJ2-1, with D possibly matching TRBD1 (5 bases). Trimming removed 1 base at V and 0 bases at J, with 8 bases between. CDR3 length: 15 residues. CDR1 SGHDT and CDR2 YYEEEE come from the germline V gene. In nucleotides, the CDR3 is TGTGCCAGCAGCTTGCCAGGGAACTCCTACAATGAGCAGTTCTTC. It is translated as CASSLPGNSYNEQFF.

By proportion, this clone is medium-sized (0.01 to 0.1%). The sample carries other DNA sequences with the same CDR3. The chain employs TRBV30 and TRBJ2-7; 10 bases align to TRBD1. Germline V lookup: CDR1 GTSNPN, CDR2 SVGIG (reference sequence). The CDR3 is 13 amino acids. The trim removed 4 bases at V and 4 bases at J, leaving 4 bases unmatched. The CDR3 DNA is TGTGCCTGGACGCGGACAGGGGGTTACGAGCAGTACTTC. Translated, it gives CAWTRTGGYEQYF.

Worth noting for this clone: One end of the junction is discordant with germline, which a read error may explain. The chain couples TRBV5-6 to TRBJ1-2; 9 bases are a match to TRBD1. The CDR3 length is 11 residues. From germline, CDR1 is SGHDT and CDR2 YYEEEE. In DNA, the CDR3 is TGTGCCAGCAGCGCCGGACAGGGGATCGCCTTC. Translating it yields CASSAGQGIAF. The entire variable domain, with the rest obtained from reference TRBV5-6 and TRBJ1-2, is as follows: DAGVTQSPTHLIKTRGQQVTLRCSPKSGHDTVSWYQQALGQGPQFIFQYYEEEERQRGNFPDRFSGHQFPNYSSELNVNALLLGDSALYLCASSAGQGIAFGSGTRLTVV.

In its sample, this clone was seen a few times. The chain employs TRBV7-9 and TRBJ1-5; no clear D gene. The ends were cut back, 1 base at V and 2 bases at J, with 9 bases in the middle. The CDR3 is made up of 15 amino acids. The germline V gene has CDR1 SEHNR and CDR2 FQNEAQ (reference sequence). DNA for the CDR3: TGTGCCAGCAGCTTAGTGTCTGGGGGCAATCAGCCCCAGCATTTT. As protein: CASSLVSGGNQPQHF.

V is TRBV5-1 and J is TRBJ1-1; D is possibly TRBD1 (5 bases). Trimming took off 2 bases at V and 1 base at J, with 9 bases between the two ends. From germline, CDR1 is SGHRS and CDR2 YFSETQ. The CDR3 is 14 amino acids. The DNA of the CDR3 is TGCGCCAGCAGCTTACAGGTGGAGAACACTGAAGCTTTCTTT. Protein product: CASSLQVENTEAFF.

This clone was seen a handful of times. J is TRBJ1-1 and V is TRBV4-1, with D perhaps matching TRBD1 (6 bases). V lost 0 bases, J lost 0 bases, and 14 bases lay in between. This CDR3 is 17 amino acids long. Germline CDR1 is MGHRA and CDR2 is YSYEKL. CDR3 nucleotides: TGCGCCAGCAGCCAAGATAGGACAGAGTACCTGAACACTGAAGCTTTCTTT. Its translation is CASSQDRTEYLNTEAFF.

The J gene is TRBJ1-5, the V gene TRBV10-2; TRBD1 matches at 10 bases. The CDR3 has 15 amino acids. V lost 6 bases to trimming and J lost 6 bases; unmatched junction nucleotides: 8. In germline, CDR1 is WSHSY, CDR2 SAAADI. DNA for the CDR3: TGCGCCAGCAGAGCGGGACAGGGGTTGGTTCAGCCCCAGCATTTT. Protein product: CASRAGQGLVQPQHF.

V gene TRBV5-1 combines with J gene TRBJ2-1, with 8 bases aligning to TRBD2. Germline CDR1 and CDR2: SGHRS and YFSETQ. V gave up 5 bases and J gave up 3 bases; unmatched junction bases: 7. CDR3 size: 15 residues. CDR3 nucleotide sequence: TGCGCCAGCAGACCCTTGGCGGGAGGCTACAATGAGCAGTTCTTC. Its translation: CASRPLAGGYNEQFF. The full variable domain, completed using reference TRBV5-1 and TRBJ2-1, is KAGVTQTPRYLIKTRGQQVTLSCSPISGHRSVSWYQQTPGQGLQFLFEYFSETQRNKGNFPGRFSGRQFSNSRSEMNVSTLELGDSALYLCASRPLAGGYNEQFFGPGTRLTVL.

About this clone: Other nucleotide sequences from this sample produce the same CDR3. CDR3 sequence: CASSDMGTDTQYF. As DNA, the CDR3 is TGTGCCAGCAGTGATATGGGCACAGATACGCAGTATTTT. The chain is built from TRBV2 and TRBJ2-3; no reliable D call. The CDR3 sequence is 13 residues long. CDR1 and CDR2 (germline): SNHLY, FYNNEI. V lost 3 bases and J 1 base, leaving 5 bases between the germline ends.

The chain uses TRBV27 and TRBJ1-5; 9 bases match TRBD1. This CDR3 comprises 16 residues. Germline lookup yields CDR1 MNHEY and CDR2 SMNVEV (reference sequence). V was clipped by 2 bases and J by 5 bases; unmatched bases: 7. CDR3 protein: CASSLNGGTGYQPQHF. CDR3 nucleotide sequence: TGTGCCAGCAGTTTAAATGGGGGGACAGGGTATCAGCCCCAGCATTTT.

The chain combines TRBV29-1 with TRBJ2-2; perhaps D is TRBD1 or TRBD2 (5 bases each). The CDR3 length is 11 residues. The germline V and J ends were trimmed by 4 bases and 7 bases, with 7 bases remaining between them. The germline gives CDR1 SQVTM, CDR2 ANQGSEA. Written as DNA, the CDR3 is TGCAGCGTTGGGGGGATCGGGGAGCTGTTTTTT. Protein product: CSVGGIGELFF.

This sequence joins TRBV2 and TRBJ2-7; TRBD2 is a possible D gene (5 bases). Germline loops: CDR1 SNHLY, CDR2 FYNNEI. V shed 0 bases and J shed 4 bases, with 13 bases lying between them. The CDR3 has 15 residues. CDR3 nucleotide sequence: TGTGCCAGCAGTGAAGCTTCGGGATTCGAGTACGAGCAGTACTTC. The encoded protein is CASSEASGFEYEQYF.